The 27 T cell receptor beta chains listed next were all sequenced from one sample in a study of T-cell reconstitution after alpha-beta-depleted transplantation in children. It was with unique molecular identifiers that the TCRbeta library was prepared. TCRdb passed the PCR reads through MiXCR, listing each CDR3 protein once. Of around 240,000 distinct CDR3 sequences listed, under 9.5% were seen once; the top ten hold 6% to 7%. Source: PBMCs, mostly from graft donor cells, taken 180 days after TCRalphabeta/CD19-depleted stem cell transplant. The receptors shown here come from a male patient aged 10-17 years who had a stem cell transplant for acute lymphoblastic leukemia, so the T cells may come from the graft donor.

Only a few counts were recorded for this clonotype. This chain uses TRBV4-3 with TRBJ1-3; TRBD1 might be the D (5 bases). The V and J ends lost 3 bases and 1 base respectively, with 19 bases between them. The germline V gene has CDR1 LGHNA and CDR2 YSLEER. The CDR3 sequence is 18 residues long. CDR3 region: CASSQTRGGGSSGNTIYF. The DNA for the CDR3 is TGCGCCAGCAGCCAGACCCGGGGCGGGGGTTCATCTGGAAACACCATATATTTT.

This clonotype was seen at least ten times. The gene calls are TRBV5-6 and TRBJ1-5; D gene uncertain. In germline, CDR1 is SGHDT, CDR2 YYEEEE. This CDR3 has 14 amino acids. Trimming took 3 bases from V and 7 from J, leaving 14 bases between them. The CDR3 is CASSSREGGQPQHF. CDR3 sequence (DNA): TGTGCCAGCAGCTCTAGGGAAGGCGGACAGCCCCAGCATTTT.

This clonotype was seen repeatedly, ten times or more. The chain combines TRBV12-3 or TRBV12-4 with TRBJ1-5; 10 positions match TRBD1. V trimming: 5 bases; J trimming: 8 bases; junction bases outside the gene matches: 9. This CDR3 spans 15 amino acids. The CDR3 DNA follows: TGTGCCAGCAGTCCAAGGGACAGGGGATCAGAGCCCCAGCATTTT. Its protein product is CASSPRDRGSEPQHF.

This clonotype occurred many times. This chain connects TRBV20-1 to TRBJ2-5; D is unresolved. CDR1 DFQATT and CDR2 SNEGSKA come from the germline V gene (reference sequence). The CDR3 spans 13 residues. V was clipped by 3 bases and J by 3 bases, with 11 bases between them. CDR3 in DNA: TGCAGTGCTAGTGCCGGCCTAAAAGAGACCCAGTACTTC. As protein: CSASAGLKETQYF.

This clonotype was seen many times. The CDR3 bases are TGTGCCAGCAGGGGACGGTACTATGGCTACACCTTC. Its protein is CASRGRYYGYTF. The chain carries TRBV28 and TRBJ1-2; D is perhaps TRBD1 (5 bases). Trimming shortened V by 6 bases and J by 3 bases, and 8 bases separated the two germline ends. Germline CDR1 reads MDHEN; CDR2 reads SYDVKM. This CDR3 has 12 amino acids.

This clonotype has at least ten counts. The J gene is TRBJ1-2, the V gene TRBV4-3, with a tentative D call TRBD1 (5 bases). The ends were cut back, 1 base at V and 3 bases at J, with 12 bases in the middle. This CDR3 comprises 15 residues. Germline V gene sequence: CDR1 LGHNA, CDR2 YSLEER. CDR3 loop: CASSQGRAEYYGYTF. CDR3 nucleotides: TGCGCCAGCAGCCAAGGCAGGGCGGAGTACTATGGCTACACCTTC.

This clonotype was counted at least ten times. The rearrangement uses TRBV4-3 and TRBJ2-3; unclear D gene. Between the trimmed V and J ends, which lost 1 base and 4 bases, there was a span of 9 bases. This CDR3 has 14 residues. From germline, CDR1 is LGHNA and CDR2 YSLEER. The CDR3 loop is CASSQGWQADTQYF. The CDR3 region has the DNA TGCGCCAGCAGCCAAGGGTGGCAGGCAGATACGCAGTATTTT.

This clonotype appeared many times. V usage is TRBV2 and J usage is TRBJ1-1; 9 bases fit TRBD1. Germline V gene lookup returns CDR1 SNHLY and CDR2 FYNNEI. Trimming removed 11 bases from V and 0 bases from J; junction bases left unmatched: 7. The CDR3 runs 14 residues. DNA of the CDR3: TGTGCCGGAAAAGGGACAGGGATGAACACTGAAGCTTTCTTT. Protein product: CAGKGTGMNTEAFF.

The sample holds many counts of this clonotype. The gene calls are TRBV29-1 and TRBJ2-7, with D possibly being TRBD1 or TRBD2 (5 bases each). The CDR3 is made up of 13 amino acids. The germline CDR1 and CDR2 sequences are SQVTM and ANQGSEA. The germline V and J ends were trimmed by 5 bases and 0 bases, with 11 bases remaining between them. CDR3 protein: CSVRDGLSYEQYF. Written as DNA, the CDR3 is TGCAGCGTTAGGGACGGACTCTCCTACGAGCAGTACTTC.

Ten or more counts support this clonotype. This CDR3 is CASSLGAGLETQYF. The CDR3, as DNA: TGTGCCAGCAGCTTAGGGGCAGGACTAGAGACCCAGTACTTC. The rearrangement uses TRBV7-2 and TRBJ2-5; tentative D call: TRBD2 (5 bases). This CDR3 comprises 14 residues. Trimming removed 1 base at V and 4 bases at J, with 10 bases between. Germline V gene data show CDR1 as SGHTA and CDR2 as FQGNSA.

This clonotype was seen repeatedly, ten times or more. The rearrangement uses TRBV7-6 and TRBJ1-1; 7 bases are shared with TRBD1. The V and J ends lost 2 bases and 8 bases, in that order; junction bases with no gene match: 5. The CDR3 consists of 13 residues. The germline V gene encodes CDR1 SGHVS and CDR2 FNYEAQ. The CDR3 nucleotides read TGTGCCAGCAGCTTAACGGACAGGCGGGAAGCTTTCTTT. Its protein product is CASSLTDRREAFF.

This clonotype was recorded at least ten times. The chain carries TRBV7-2 and TRBJ2-5, with TRBD2 matching 7 bases. Trimming removed 0 bases from V and 3 bases from J; junction bases left unmatched: 10. Per germline, CDR1 SGHTA and CDR2 FQGNSA. The length of the CDR3 is 17 residues. Here the CDR3 reads CASSLAPSGLTKETQYF. The CDR3 bases are TGTGCCAGCAGCTTAGCCCCGTCGGGACTAACCAAAGAGACCCAGTACTTC.

The table lists this clonotype with many counts. In DNA form, the CDR3 reads TGCAGCGTAGGACTAGCGGGGGCCCAAGGCTACGAGCAGTACTTC. This encodes CSVGLAGAQGYEQYF. The chain employs TRBV29-1 and TRBJ2-7, with TRBD2 matching 13 bases. CDR1 SQVTM and CDR2 ANQGSEA come from the germline V gene. The J segment lost 3 bases and the V segment lost 6 bases, leaving 8 bases of the junction unmatched. The CDR3 runs to 15 residues.

This clonotype was seen ten or more times. V and J are TRBV18 and TRBJ1-5; tentative D call: TRBD1 (5 bases). With 3 bases removed from V and 2 bases from J, the gap between germline ends came to 14 bases. The CDR3 is 16 residues long. Germline values: CDR1 KGHSH, CDR2 LQKENI. This CDR3 is CASSPRGGEGNQPQHF. CDR3 in DNA: TGTGCCAGCTCACCCCGGGGAGGGGAAGGCAATCAGCCCCAGCATTTT.

This clonotype was seen at least ten times. The CDR3 loop reads CSVQTRGNTGELFF. CDR3 DNA: TGCAGCGTCCAGACCCGGGGGAACACCGGGGAGCTGTTTTTT. The V call is TRBV29-1, the J call TRBJ2-2, with D tentatively TRBD2 (5 bases). Germline V gene sequence: CDR1 SQVTM, CDR2 ANQGSEA. This CDR3 comprises 14 residues. Between the trimmed V and J ends, which lost 6 bases and 1 base, there was a span of 12 bases.

This chain joins TRBV12-3 or TRBV12-4 and TRBJ1-2; 9 bases align to TRBD1. The CDR3 consists of 15 residues. J gave up 3 bases and V 2 bases, and 4 bases lay outside the gene matches. CDR3 in amino acids: CASSLNGQGHYGYTF. The DNA for the CDR3 is TGTGCCAGCAGTTTAAATGGACAGGGGCACTATGGCTACACCTTC.

This clonotype was seen ten or more times. The CDR3 loop is CASSDSFHRETQYF. The CDR3, as DNA: TGTGCCAGCAGTGACTCGTTCCACCGGGAGACCCAGTACTTC. V and J are TRBV25-1 and TRBJ2-5; D call uncertain. Germline CDR1 MGHDK, CDR2 SYGVNS. The ends were cut back, 3 bases at V and 5 bases at J, with 13 bases in the middle. CDR3 length: 14 residues.

This clonotype has a count of ten or more. The gene calls are TRBV7-9 and TRBJ1-1, with unresolved D. Germline V gene sequence: CDR1 SEHNR, CDR2 FQNEAQ (reference sequence). This CDR3 comprises 15 residues. V lost 0 bases and J lost 2, with 10 bases in between. The CDR3 here is CASSLAAGPNTEAFF. The DNA for the CDR3 is TGTGCCAGCAGCTTAGCGGCAGGACCTAACACTGAAGCTTTCTTT.

This clonotype has a count of ten or more. V is TRBV19 and J is TRBJ2-3; 8 bases are shared with TRBD2. V shed 7 bases, J shed 7 bases, and the junction held 13 bases outside the gene matches. The CDR3 is 15 residues long. The germline V gene has CDR1 LNHDA and CDR2 SQIVND (reference sequence). In nucleotides, the CDR3 is TGTGCCAGTACGTCGCGTAGCGGGAAGTCCCATACGCAGTATTTT. Protein: CASTSRSGKSHTQYF.

This clonotype was detected many times. This chain connects TRBV18 to TRBJ1-1, with D perhaps matching TRBD1 (6 bases). Germline values: CDR1 KGHSH, CDR2 LQKENI. V dropped 3 bases and J dropped 0 bases, with 20 bases sitting between them. This CDR3 has 18 residues. The CDR3 nucleotides are TGTGCCAGCTCACCCTCGAACAGGGCCCGAGGTATGAACACTGAAGCTTTCTTT. It yields the protein CASSPSNRARGMNTEAFF.

This clonotype was observed many times. CDR3: CSALTPFKREFSYEQYF. CDR3 DNA: TGCAGTGCTCTAACTCCCTTTAAGCGGGAGTTCTCCTACGAGCAGTACTTC. The chain uses TRBV20-1 and TRBJ2-7, with 8 positions matching TRBD2. CDR1 is DFQATT and CDR2 is SNEGSKA in the germline V gene (reference sequence). This CDR3 has 17 amino acids. The J segment lost 0 bases and the V segment lost 5 bases, leaving 15 bases of the junction unmatched.

This clonotype was detected only a few times. V usage is TRBV28 and J usage is TRBJ2-1, with TRBD1 matching 8 bases. Trimming removed 6 bases from V and 5 bases from J; junction bases left unmatched: 12. Germline CDR1 and CDR2: MDHEN and SYDVKM. The CDR3 covers 16 residues. The DNA for the CDR3 is TGTGCCAGCAGCGCACCCCCGGGACAGGTAAACAATGAGCAGTTCTTC. Translation: CASSAPPGQVNNEQFF.

At least ten counts were recorded for this clonotype. The V call is TRBV29-1, the J call TRBJ1-5, with TRBD1 matching over 10 bases. Trimming at V came to 6 bases and at J to 5 bases, leaving 1 base not matched to a gene. Germline CDR1 SQVTM, CDR2 ANQGSEA. The CDR3 contains 12 residues. This chain's CDR3 is CSVGQGDQPQHF. CDR3 nucleotide sequence: TGCAGCGTAGGACAGGGGGATCAGCCCCAGCATTTT.

In this sample, this clonotype turned up many times. V usage is TRBV29-1 and J usage is TRBJ2-3, with D hard to call. The CDR3 has 14 amino acids. The V gene lost 0 bases and the J gene lost 2 bases, with 9 bases spanning the gap. Germline values: CDR1 SQVTM, CDR2 ANQGSEA. The CDR3 region is CSVEDGGSTDTQYF. The DNA for the CDR3 is TGCAGCGTTGAAGATGGTGGATCCACAGATACGCAGTATTTT.

In this sample, this clonotype turned up many times. CDR3 DNA: TGTGCCAGCAGCCCTAGGGGACAGTTAAAGCACCTAAACACCGGGGAGCTGTTTTTT. This translates into CASSPRGQLKHLNTGELFF. J is TRBJ2-2 and V is TRBV7-8, with 7 bases that match TRBD1. The ends lost 5 bases at V and 2 bases at J; junction bases unmatched: 17. This CDR3 has 19 amino acids. Germline CDR1 and CDR2: SGHVS and FQNEAQ.

This clonotype was picked up many times. J is TRBJ2-3 and V is TRBV5-1, with TRBD2 as a possible D gene (6 bases). The length of the CDR3 is 15 residues. V was pared by 4 bases and J by 0 bases, with 12 bases between. Per germline, CDR1 SGHRS and CDR2 YFSETQ. This chain's CDR3 is CASSESGSSTDTQYF. CDR3 nucleotides: TGCGCCAGCAGCGAAAGCGGGTCCAGCACAGATACGCAGTATTTT.

About this clonotype: An end of the junction differs from the germline gene, which may be a read error. The V and J genes are TRBV10-3 and TRBJ1-4, with 7 bases matching TRBD1. This CDR3 spans 16 amino acids. CDR1 is ENHRY and CDR2 is SYGVKD in the germline V gene. The DNA for the CDR3 is TGTGCCATCAGTACTTCGCTGACAGGGAGGGGTGAACAACTGTTTTTT. Its protein product is CAISTSLTGRGEQLFF.